Listed here is a single T cell receptor beta chain. The antigen is unknown. It was healthy bone marrow donors who served as donors. This sample was included in a study of cytomegalovirus exposure and HLA in healthy donors. Primers included in the PCR were 60 Vbeta and 13 Jbeta primers. The protocol was immunoSEQ multiplex PCR, while the TCRdb copy is restricted to in-frame clones and leaves out a portion. The data contain about 200,000 clones, under 85% of them seen just once; the ten biggest clones take up roughly 1.5%. Germline-derived CDR1 and CDR2 are MNHEY and SMNVEV (reference sequence). Trimming took 4 bases from V and 2 from J, leaving 7 bases between them. The CDR3 extends over 13 amino acids. Findings and limits, study-wide: A link between a missense DCLRE1C variant and TCR beta V- and J-gene trimming emerged from a later analysis. Researchers counted around 150 TCR beta chains as cytomegalovirus-associated.

J is TRBJ2-3 and V is TRBV27; D is uncertain. The origin of this receptor is a man aged 45-65 years in good health and CMV-seronegative. The sequenced material came from PBMCs. The CDR3 sequence: CASSSPDTDTQYF. CDR3 bases: TGTGCCAGCAGTTCCCCAGACACAGATACGCAGTATTTT.